Listed here are 5 T cell receptor beta chains from one sample, sequenced in a study of T cell changes during pregnancy in multiple sclerosis (dated by TCRdb to about 2019). Library preparation employed the immunoSEQ multiplex PCR assay. As stored in TCRdb, this immuneACCESS dataset retains in-frame rearrangements with V and J assigned. A fraction of the clones does not appear; measured against another copy, unresolved V genes explain less than half of the discrepancy, and the remainder lacks a known reason. The sample yields 50,000 to 65,000 clones; roughly nine tenths were counted once. 0.76% of the sample goes to the ten largest clones. Material: CD4+ T cells from peripheral blood mononuclear cells, obtained in the first trimester of pregnancy. These TCRs come from a female donor with multiple sclerosis, enrolled in a pregnancy study.

This sequence joins TRBV2 and TRBJ2-2, with D perhaps TRBD1 (6 bases). V lost 4 bases, J lost 7 bases, and 13 bases lay in between. The CDR3 length is 14 residues. CDR1 SNHLY and CDR2 FYNNEI come from the germline V gene. CDR3 bases: TGTGCCAGCAGTGTCGGGCAGGGGTACGGGGAGCTGTTTTTT. Translating gives CASSVGQGYGELFF. Using reference TRBV2 and TRBJ2-2 for the parts outside the CDR3, the full variable domain is EPEVTQTPSHQVTQMGQEVILRCVPISNHLYFYWYRQILGQKVEFLVSFYNNEISEKSEIFDDQFSVERPDGSNFTLKIRSTKLEDSAMYFCASSVGQGYGELFFGEGSRLTVL.

In DNA, the CDR3 is TGTGCCAGCTCCCGGGGATCGCCGGGACAGGGTAAATACTATGGCTACACCTTC. Its translation: CASSRGSPGQGKYYGYTF. The chain recombines TRBV18 with TRBJ1-2; 9 nucleotides line up with TRBD1. V shed 6 bases and J 3 bases; nucleotides not matched to a gene: 17. CDR3 length equals 18 residues. Per the germline V gene, CDR1 is KGHSH and CDR2 is LQKENI.

This chain uses TRBV7-2 with TRBJ1-1; D not certain. V gave up 1 base and J gave up 0 bases, with 6 bases separating them. CDR1 is SGHTA, CDR2 FQGNSA, per germline. The CDR3 consists of 14 residues. The CDR3 is CASSLDTMNTEAFF. CDR3 DNA: TGTGCCAGCAGCTTAGACACCATGAACACTGAAGCTTTCTTT.

The V and J genes are TRBV6-5 and TRBJ1-3, with D possibly matching TRBD1 (5 bases). CDR1 is MNHEY and CDR2 is SVGAGI in the germline V gene. V was pared by 8 bases and J by 4 bases, with 15 bases between. The CDR3 length is 14 residues. This CDR3 is CASRQGLSGNTIYF. CDR3 coding DNA: TGTGCCAGCCGTCAGGGTCTATCGGGAAACACCATATATTTT.

V is TRBV4-3 and J is TRBJ1-2; D may be TRBD1 (5 bases). CDR1 is LGHNA and CDR2 is YSLEER in the germline V gene. The CDR3 is made up of 16 amino acids. With 0 bases removed from V and 1 base from J, the gap between germline ends came to 12 bases. CDR3 DNA sequence: TGCGCCAGCAGCCAAGATGTAACAGGAGTTAACTATGGCTACACCTTC. Translating it yields CASSQDVTGVNYGYTF.